These 20 T cell receptor beta chains were all obtained from the same sample, sequenced in a study of cytomegalovirus exposure and HLA in healthy donors. The method was immunoSEQ multiplex PCR; TCRdb's version includes in-frame clones alone and lacks a portion of them. The sample shows under 250,000 clones, around nine tenths of them seen only once. The sample consisted of PBMCs. These receptors were obtained from a man younger than 35 in good health and CMV-seronegative.

This sequence joins TRBV4-1 and TRBJ1-5, with D uncertain. Germline lookup yields CDR1 MGHRA and CDR2 YSYEKL. The ends were cut back, 3 bases at V and 5 bases at J, with 20 bases in the middle. This CDR3 region has 17 residues. The CDR3 nucleotides are TGCGCCAGCAGCCACCCCCGGGCGGGCGGAGGCTATCAGCCCCAGCATTTT. Translated, it gives CASSHPRAGGGYQPQHF.

This chain connects TRBV28 to TRBJ1-1; a weak D match, TRBD1 (5 bases). This CDR3 spans 14 amino acids. In germline, CDR1 is MDHEN, CDR2 SYDVKM. V shed 2 bases and J shed 6 bases, with 13 bases lying between them. CDR3 nucleotides: TGTGCCAGCAGTTTAGGGGGGAGAGGGGCTGAAGCTTTCTTT. Protein: CASSLGGRGAEAFF.

The chain combines TRBV27 with TRBJ2-1; TRBD2 matches 14 bases. The CDR3 extends over 17 amino acids. Germline assignment: CDR1 MNHEY and CDR2 SMNVEV (reference sequence). The J segment lost 3 bases and the V segment lost 5 bases, leaving 6 bases of the junction unmatched. In nucleotides, the CDR3 is TGTGCCAGCAGTCTAGGACTAGCGGGAGGATTCTACAATGAGCAGTTCTTC. Its translation: CASSLGLAGGFYNEQFF.

Only a few counts were recorded for this clone. This chain joins TRBV7-2 and TRBJ2-7; 9 nucleotides align to TRBD1. Trimming at V came to 3 bases and at J to 0 bases, leaving 3 bases not matched to a gene. Germline V CDR1 and CDR2: SGHTA, FQGNSA. This CDR3 is built from 15 residues. The CDR3 DNA reads TGTGCCAGCAGCTTCGGGACAGGGCACTCCTACGAGCAGTACTTC. It is translated as CASSFGTGHSYEQYF.

Here the CDR3 DNA reads TGTGCCAGCAGCGGTAATTGGTCGGTTGAATACGAGCAGTACTTC. Its translation is CASSGNWSVEYEQYF. The chain joins TRBV6-4 to TRBJ2-7, with D hard to call. The CDR3 extends over 15 amino acids. Germline-derived CDR1 and CDR2 are MRHNA and SNTAGT. V was pared by 6 bases and J by 4 bases, with 19 bases between.

This chain uses TRBV28 with TRBJ1-5; tentatively, D is TRBD1 (6 bases). In germline, CDR1 is MDHEN, CDR2 SYDVKM. The CDR3 has 16 amino acids. Trimming cost V 5 bases and J 5 bases, with 19 bases left between them. CDR3 amino acids: CASSPAGTRDHQPQHF. The DNA of the CDR3 is TGTGCCAGCAGTCCAGCAGGGACACGGGATCATCAGCCCCAGCATTTT.

The chain combines TRBV5-8 with TRBJ1-5, with D unresolved. V was shortened by 1 base and J by 7 bases, with 3 bases between the two germline ends. This CDR3 region has 11 residues. CDR1 SGHTS and CDR2 YDEGEE come from the germline V gene. The chain's CDR3 is CASSLRQPQHF. Written as DNA, the CDR3 is TGTGCCAGCAGCTTGCGGCAGCCCCAGCATTTT.

The rearrangement joins TRBV7-9 to TRBJ2-1; the match to TRBD2 covers 8 bases. The ends lost 4 bases at V and 7 bases at J; junction bases unmatched: 12. The CDR3 contains 16 residues. CDR1 SEHNR and CDR2 FQNEAQ come from the germline V gene (reference sequence). The CDR3 coding sequence is TGTGCCAGCAGCTCCCTAGGACTAGCCCCGGAGAATGAGCAGTTCTTC. Its protein is CASSSLGLAPENEQFF.

V gene TRBV5-4 combines with J gene TRBJ2-3, with 8 positions matching TRBD2. Losses at the gene ends were 0 bases for V and 7 bases for J; bases not matched to a gene: 19. This CDR3 contains 19 residues. Germline V gene sequence: CDR1 SGHNT, CDR2 YYREEE (reference sequence). CDR3 DNA sequence: TGTGCCAGCAGCTTGGCACCAGCCCTTCGTCTAGCGGGTACAAATACGCAGTATTTT. It yields the protein CASSLAPALRLAGTNTQYF.

The chain is built from TRBV27 and TRBJ1-2; TRBD1 agrees at 7 bases. Trimming took 6 bases from V and 4 from J; bases not matched to a gene: 5. The germline V gene has CDR1 MNHEY and CDR2 SMNVEV (reference sequence). CDR3 length equals 13 residues. As DNA, the CDR3 is TGTGCCAGCAGCCAGACAGGGATCTATGGCTACACCTTC. This sequence encodes CASSQTGIYGYTF.

V and J are TRBV5-6 and TRBJ2-5; TRBD1 matches 8 bases. The trim removed 2 bases at V and 10 bases at J, leaving 7 bases unmatched. This CDR3 region has 13 residues. Germline-derived CDR1 and CDR2 are SGHDT and YYEEEE. CDR3 nucleotides: TGTGCCAGCAGCTTAAGGACAGGGCGAGGCCAGTACTTC. It encodes CASSLRTGRGQYF.

V and J are TRBV30 and TRBJ2-1; 8 nucleotides align to TRBD2. The V segment lost 3 bases and the J segment 9 bases; nucleotides outside the gene matches: 10. This CDR3 contains 14 residues. Germline V gives CDR1 GTSNPN, CDR2 SVGIG (reference sequence). The CDR3 DNA follows: TGTGCCTGGAGGCCGGGACTAGTTCGTACTGAGCAGTTCTTC. The encoded protein is CAWRPGLVRTEQFF.

The rearrangement uses TRBV2 and TRBJ2-7; TRBD2 matches 14 bases. The CDR3 runs to 14 residues. Germline V CDR1 and CDR2: SNHLY, FYNNEI. V was clipped by 6 bases and J by 6 bases; unmatched bases: 4. CDR3: CASRPGLAGVEQYF. CDR3 DNA: TGTGCCAGCAGGCCGGGACTAGCGGGGGTCGAGCAGTACTTC.

The genes are TRBV5-4 and TRBJ1-3; D remains ambiguous. V lost 6 bases and J lost 0, with 16 bases in between. CDR3 length: 16 residues. Germline V gene sequence: CDR1 SGHNT, CDR2 YYREEE (reference sequence). This chain's CDR3 is CASTLGEPSSGNTIYF. CDR3 coding DNA: TGTGCCAGCACCCTGGGAGAGCCCTCCTCTGGAAACACCATATATTTT.

V is TRBV5-1 and J is TRBJ2-7; perhaps TRBD1 as D (6 bases). V lost 4 bases and J 3 bases, leaving 14 bases between the germline ends. The CDR3 totals 14 residues. Germline values: CDR1 SGHRS, CDR2 YFSETQ. CDR3 region: CASSPTGPHYEQYF. The DNA of the CDR3 is TGCGCCAGCAGCCCTACAGGGCCTCACTACGAGCAGTACTTC.

This sequence joins TRBV27 and TRBJ1-6; TRBD1 matches at 8 bases. The CDR3 runs to 14 residues. V dropped 2 bases and J dropped 16; count of bases not matched to a gene: 10. Germline values: CDR1 MNHEY, CDR2 SMNVEV (reference sequence). The CDR3 here is CASSLQGAKGLLHF. The CDR3 nucleotides are TGTGCCAGCAGTTTACAGGGGGCAAAGGGGCTACTCCACTTT.

CDR3 loop: CASSNNRGSYEQYF. CDR3 bases: TGTGCCAGCAGCAACAATAGGGGCTCCTACGAGCAGTACTTC. V gene TRBV21-1 combines with J gene TRBJ2-7; the D call in the table, TRBD1, was not verified against the DNA. TRBV21-1 is an annotated pseudogene. The CDR3 spans 14 residues.

Written as DNA, the CDR3 is TGCGCCAGCAGCTTGACGACTAGCGGGAGTCATGAGCAGTTCTTC. The encoded protein is CASSLTTSGSHEQFF. The chain employs TRBV5-1 and TRBJ2-1; 12 nucleotides align to TRBD2. V lost 1 base, J lost 8 bases, and 4 bases stayed unmatched. Germline V gene sequence: CDR1 SGHRS, CDR2 YFSETQ. This CDR3 is built from 15 residues.

In the case of this clone: The same CDR3 also results from other DNA sequences found in this sample. The chain links TRBV18 to TRBJ2-5; the D gene is possibly TRBD1 (5 bases). Trimming stripped 3 bases from V and 3 bases from J, with 11 bases between. This CDR3 region has 14 residues. Germline values: CDR1 KGHSH, CDR2 LQKENI. The DNA for the CDR3 is TGTGCCAGCTCACCTAGCCAGGGTGAAGAGACCCAGTACTTC. Amino acid sequence: CASSPSQGEETQYF.

This sequence joins TRBV4-3 and TRBJ1-5, with no clear D. Germline CDR1 and CDR2: LGHNA and YSLEER. V shed 1 base and J shed 5 bases, with 9 bases lying between them. CDR3 length: 14 residues. CDR3 loop: CASSQVRIYQPQHF. For the CDR3, the DNA is TGCGCCAGCAGCCAAGTCAGGATCTATCAGCCCCAGCATTTT.